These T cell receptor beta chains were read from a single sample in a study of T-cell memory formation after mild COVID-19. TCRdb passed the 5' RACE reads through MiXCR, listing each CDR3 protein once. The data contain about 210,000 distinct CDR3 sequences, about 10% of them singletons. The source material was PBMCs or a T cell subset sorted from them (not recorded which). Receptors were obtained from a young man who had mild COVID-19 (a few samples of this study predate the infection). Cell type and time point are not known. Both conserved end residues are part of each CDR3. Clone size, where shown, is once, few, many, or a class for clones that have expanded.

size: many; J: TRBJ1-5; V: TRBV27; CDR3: CASSIYGGYSNQPQHF
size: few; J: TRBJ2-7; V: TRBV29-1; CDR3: CSVGHPSYEQYF
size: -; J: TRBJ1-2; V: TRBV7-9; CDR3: CASSLEAGGDYGYTF
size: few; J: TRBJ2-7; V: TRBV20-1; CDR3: CSVGQPSYEQYF
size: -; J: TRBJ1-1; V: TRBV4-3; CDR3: CASSQDRRGDAEAFF
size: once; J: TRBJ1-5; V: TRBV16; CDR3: CASSRGMGDQPQHF
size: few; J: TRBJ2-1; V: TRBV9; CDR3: CASSVGLNEGNEQFF
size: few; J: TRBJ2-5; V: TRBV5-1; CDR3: CASSLWGETQYF
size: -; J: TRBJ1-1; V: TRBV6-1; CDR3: CASSDGTGGPEAFF
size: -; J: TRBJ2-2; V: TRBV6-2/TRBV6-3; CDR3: CASSYYLALNPNTGELFF
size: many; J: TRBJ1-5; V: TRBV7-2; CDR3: CASSLAGEQPQHF
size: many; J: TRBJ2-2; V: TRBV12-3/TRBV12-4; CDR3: CASSFQAGELFF
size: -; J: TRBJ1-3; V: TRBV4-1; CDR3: CASSRYRDYGNTIYF
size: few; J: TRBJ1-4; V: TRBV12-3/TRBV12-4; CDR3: CASSPPKGGNEKLFF
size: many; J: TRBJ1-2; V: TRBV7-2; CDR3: CASSSGQYYGYTF
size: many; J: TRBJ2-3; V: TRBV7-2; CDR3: CASRPQSDTQYF
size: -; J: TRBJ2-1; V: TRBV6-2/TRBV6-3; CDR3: CASRGQGRYNEQFF
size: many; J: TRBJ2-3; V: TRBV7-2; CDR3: CASSLQGSDTQYF
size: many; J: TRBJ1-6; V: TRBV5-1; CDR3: CASSLGQGSSPLHF
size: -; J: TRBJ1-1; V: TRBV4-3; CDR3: CASSQVQGPNTEAFF
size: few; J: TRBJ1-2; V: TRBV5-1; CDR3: CASSLGAGPLGYTF
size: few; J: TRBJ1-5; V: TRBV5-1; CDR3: CASSLDSHSNQPQHF
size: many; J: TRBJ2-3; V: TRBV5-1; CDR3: CASSFRVTDTQYF
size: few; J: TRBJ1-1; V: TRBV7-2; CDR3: CASTPDWNTEAFF
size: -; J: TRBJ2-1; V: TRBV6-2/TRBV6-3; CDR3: CASRAGEQFF
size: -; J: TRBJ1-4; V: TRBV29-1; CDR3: CSVTRDSEKLFF
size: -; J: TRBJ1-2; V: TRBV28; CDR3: CASSLWDGTGDGYTF
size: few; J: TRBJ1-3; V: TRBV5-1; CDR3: CASSLAQDSGNTIYF
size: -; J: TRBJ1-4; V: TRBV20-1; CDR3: CSAPLGGGAREKLFF
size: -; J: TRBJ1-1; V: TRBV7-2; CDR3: CASSSGTGGLEAFF
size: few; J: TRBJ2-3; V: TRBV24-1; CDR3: CATSVGWGTDTQYF
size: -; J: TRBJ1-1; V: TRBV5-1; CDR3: CASHQGRRKDEAFF
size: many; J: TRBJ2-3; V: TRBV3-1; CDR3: CASSQVPDTQYF
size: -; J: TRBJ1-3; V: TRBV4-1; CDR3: CASSQSLGREKGNTIYF
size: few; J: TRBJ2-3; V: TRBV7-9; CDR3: CASSSDRPNPTDTQYF
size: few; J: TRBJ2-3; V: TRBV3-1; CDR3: CASSRFGNTQYF
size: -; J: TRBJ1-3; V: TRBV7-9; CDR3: CASSWALSGNTIYF
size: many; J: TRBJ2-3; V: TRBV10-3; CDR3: CAISEWGYTDTQYF
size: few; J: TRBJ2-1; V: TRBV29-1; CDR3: CSPGGGNNEQFF
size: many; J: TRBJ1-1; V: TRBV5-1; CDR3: CASSYRQGINTEAFF
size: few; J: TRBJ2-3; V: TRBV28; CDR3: CASSGLLTDTQYF
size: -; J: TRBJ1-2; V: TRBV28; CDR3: CASSYGQTYNYGYTF
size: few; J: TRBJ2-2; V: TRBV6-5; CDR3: CASSRDRDTGELFF
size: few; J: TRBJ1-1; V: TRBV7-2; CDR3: CASSLVRGRAFF